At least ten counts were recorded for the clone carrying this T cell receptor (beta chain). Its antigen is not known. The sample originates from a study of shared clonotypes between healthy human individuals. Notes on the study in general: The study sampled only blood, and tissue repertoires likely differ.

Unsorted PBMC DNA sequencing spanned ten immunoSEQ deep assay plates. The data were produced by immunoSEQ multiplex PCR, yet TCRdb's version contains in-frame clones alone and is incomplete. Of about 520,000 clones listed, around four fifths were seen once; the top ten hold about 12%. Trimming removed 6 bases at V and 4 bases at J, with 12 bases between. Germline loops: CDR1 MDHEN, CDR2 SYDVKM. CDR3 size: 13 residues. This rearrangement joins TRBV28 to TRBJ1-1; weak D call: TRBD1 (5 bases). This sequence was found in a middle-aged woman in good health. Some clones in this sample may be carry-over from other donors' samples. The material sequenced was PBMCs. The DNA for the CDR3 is TGTGCCAGCAGGGCCCAGGGATCCACTGAAGCTTTCTTT. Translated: CASRAQGSTEAFF.